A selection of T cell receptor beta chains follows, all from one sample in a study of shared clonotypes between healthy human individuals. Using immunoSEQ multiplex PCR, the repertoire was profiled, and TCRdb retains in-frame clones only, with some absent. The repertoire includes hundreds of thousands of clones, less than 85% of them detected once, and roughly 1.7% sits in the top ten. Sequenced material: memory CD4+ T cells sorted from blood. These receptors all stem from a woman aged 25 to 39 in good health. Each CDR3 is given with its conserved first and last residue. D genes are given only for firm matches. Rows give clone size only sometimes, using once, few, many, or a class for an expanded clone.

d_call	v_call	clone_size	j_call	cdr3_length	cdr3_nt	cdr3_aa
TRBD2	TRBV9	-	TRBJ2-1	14	TGTGCCAGTGCTAGCGGGAACCACTACAATGAGCAGTTCTTC	CASASGNHYNEQFF
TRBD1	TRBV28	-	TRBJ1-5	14	TGTGCCAGCAGGCCGGGACAGTACAATCAGCCCCAGCATTTT	CASRPGQYNQPQHF
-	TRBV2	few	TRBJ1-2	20	TGTGCCAGCAGTGAACCCGCAAGCAGCGCTATCCCGCGCTTAAACTATGGCTACACCTTC	CASSEPASSAIPRLNYGYTF
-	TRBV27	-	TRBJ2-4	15	TGTGCCAGCTCGCCTCGGGGGGCTGCCAAAAACATTCAGTACTTC	CASSPRGAAKNIQYF
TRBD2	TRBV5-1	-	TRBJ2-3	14	TGCGCCAGCAGCTTGAGGCGGGAGCAAGATACGCAGTATTTT	CASSLRREQDTQYF
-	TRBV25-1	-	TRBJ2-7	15	TGTGCCAGCAGTGAATCAAAGCGGGTTACCTACGAGCAGTACTTC	CASSESKRVTYEQYF
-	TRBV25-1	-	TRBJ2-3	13	TGTGCCAGCAGTGTCCCAGGTTCAGATACGCAGTATTTT	CASSVPGSDTQYF
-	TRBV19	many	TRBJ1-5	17	TGTGCCAGTAGTATAGAGCGGGGAGGGACTAGCAATCAGCCCCAGCATTTT	CASSIERGGTSNQPQHF
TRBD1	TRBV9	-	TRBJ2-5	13	TGTGCCAGCAGCGTGACAGGGCAGGAGACCCAGTACTTC	CASSVTGQETQYF
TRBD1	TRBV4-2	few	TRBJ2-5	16	TGTGCCAGCAGCCAAGGACAGGGCCGGTTGGGGGAGACCCAGTACTTC	CASSQGQGRLGETQYF
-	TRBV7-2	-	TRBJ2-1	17	TGTGCCAGCAGCTCAGGCCGGCTAGCTGGTTGGTCCAATGAGCAGTTCTTC	CASSSGRLAGWSNEQFF
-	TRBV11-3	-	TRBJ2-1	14	TGTGCCACTCTCGACCATAGCTCCTACAATGAGCAGTTCTTC	CATLDHSSYNEQFF
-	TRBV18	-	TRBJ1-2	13	TGTGCCAGCTCACCAGAGGACAACTATGGCTACACCTTC	CASSPEDNYGYTF
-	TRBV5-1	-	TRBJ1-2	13	TGCGCCAGCAGCTTGGCAGGGAACTCTGGTTACACCTTC	CASSLAGNSGYTF
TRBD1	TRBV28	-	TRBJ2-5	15	TGTGCCAGCAGTTTTACACAGGGGGCAAGAGAGACCCAGTACTTC	CASSFTQGARETQYF
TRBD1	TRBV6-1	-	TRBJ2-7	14	TGTGCCAGCAGAGCACTCCGGACAGGGGGCGAGCAGTACTTC	CASRALRTGGEQYF
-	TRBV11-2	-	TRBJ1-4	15	TGTGCCAGCAGCTTAGATCCCGGGGGGCGCGAAAAACTGTTTTTT	CASSLDPGGREKLFF
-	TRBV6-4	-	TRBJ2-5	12	TGTGCCAAATCCGAAGTAGTGGAGACCCAGTACTTC	CAKSEVVETQYF
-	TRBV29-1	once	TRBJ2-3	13	TGCAGCGTTGGCGGGACTTTTACAGATACGCAGTATTTT	CSVGGTFTDTQYF
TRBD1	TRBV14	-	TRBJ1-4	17	TGTGCCAGCAGCCGCGGGGACAGGTCTTATTCTAATGAAAAACTGTTTTTT	CASSRGDRSYSNEKLFF
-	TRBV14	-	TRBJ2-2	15	TGTGCCAGCCGGGACACCACCTCGAACACCGGGGAGCTGTTTTTT	CASRDTTSNTGELFF
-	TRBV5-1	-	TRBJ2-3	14	TGCGCCAGCAGCACTGGGGCAACCACAGATACGCAGTATTTT	CASSTGATTDTQYF
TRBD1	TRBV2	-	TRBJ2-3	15	TGTGCCAGCAGTGACGACAGGGTGGGCGCAGATACGCAGTATTTT	CASSDDRVGADTQYF
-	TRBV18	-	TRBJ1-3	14	TGTGCCAGCTCACCAGGGCCGGTGGGAAACACCATATATTTT	CASSPGPVGNTIYF
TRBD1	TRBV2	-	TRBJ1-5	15	TGTGCCAGCAGCCACGACAGGGGTAGCAATCAGCCCCAGCATTTT	CASSHDRGSNQPQHF
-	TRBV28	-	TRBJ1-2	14	TGTGCCAGCAGTTTAGCAGGGGCGTACTATGGCTACACCTTC	CASSLAGAYYGYTF
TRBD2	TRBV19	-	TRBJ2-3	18	TGTGCCAGTAGCCCCGGGACTAGCGGTTCCCTTGCCCTGGGTACGCAGTATTTT	CASSPGTSGSLALGTQYF
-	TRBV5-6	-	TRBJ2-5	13	TGTGCCAGCGGTGAGCACAACCAAGAGACCCAGTACTTC	CASGEHNQETQYF
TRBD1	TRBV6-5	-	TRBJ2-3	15	TGTGCCACCTTGAAGGCAGGGGGTATGACAGATACGCAGTATTTT	CATLKAGGMTDTQYF
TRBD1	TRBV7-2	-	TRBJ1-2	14	TGTGCCAGCAGCCTGGGACAGGGAATAGAGGGCTACACCTTC	CASSLGQGIEGYTF
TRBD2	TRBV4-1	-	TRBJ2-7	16	TGCGCCAGCAGCCAAGAACCTCCTCTAGCGGGAGACGAGCAGTACTTC	CASSQEPPLAGDEQYF
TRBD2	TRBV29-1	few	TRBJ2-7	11	TGCAGCGTGCGGCCTAGCGGTGAGCAGTACTTC	CSVRPSGEQYF
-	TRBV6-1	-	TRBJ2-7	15	TGTGCCAGCAGCCTTGCCCCGGACTGGTTCTACGAGCAGTACTTC	CASSLAPDWFYEQYF
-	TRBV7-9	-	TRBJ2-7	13	TGTGCCAGCAGACTCCAGCAGGGCAGCGAGCAGTACTTC	CASRLQQGSEQYF
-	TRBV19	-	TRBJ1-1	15	TGTGCCAGTCCCCCTCGGGGATCCCGGAACACTGAAGCTTTCTTT	CASPPRGSRNTEAFF
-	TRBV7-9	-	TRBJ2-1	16	TGTGCCAGCAGCTTAGACCGCGGGGGCTACGACAATGAGCAGTTCTTC	CASSLDRGGYDNEQFF
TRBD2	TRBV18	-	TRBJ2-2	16	TGTGCCAGCTCACCACCCGGACTAGCGGGTCCCAGGGAGCTGTTTTTT	CASSPPGLAGPRELFF
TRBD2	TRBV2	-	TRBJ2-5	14	TGTGCCAGCAGGGGGACTAGCGGGACTGAGACCCAGTACTTC	CASRGTSGTETQYF
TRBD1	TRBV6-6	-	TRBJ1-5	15	TGTGCCAGCAGTAGAGACAGGGGGGGCAATCAGCCCCAGCATTTT	CASSRDRGGNQPQHF
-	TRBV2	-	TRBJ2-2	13	TGTGCCAGCTCAGTTTGGGCGGACGGGGAGCTGTTTTTT	CASSVWADGELFF
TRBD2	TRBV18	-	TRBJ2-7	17	TGTGCCAGCTCACCTGCGACGGGACTAGCGGGGAATTACGAGCAGTACTTC	CASSPATGLAGNYEQYF
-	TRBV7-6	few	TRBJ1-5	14	TGTGCCAGCAGCGGGCAGGGAGGCAATCAGCCCCAGCATTTT	CASSGQGGNQPQHF
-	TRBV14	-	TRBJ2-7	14	TGTGCCAGCAGCCCGAATTGGGACGGCTACGAGCAGTACTTC	CASSPNWDGYEQYF
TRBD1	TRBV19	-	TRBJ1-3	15	TGTGCCAGTAGGGAGGGGACAGCGACTGGAAACACCATATATTTT	CASREGTATGNTIYF
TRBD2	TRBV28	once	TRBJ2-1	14	TGTGCCAGCAACGGGGGGTCCACCTACAATGAGCAGTTCTTC	CASNGGSTYNEQFF
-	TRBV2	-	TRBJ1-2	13	TGTGCCAGTACAGGGTTAGCTAACTATGGCTACACCTTC	CASTGLANYGYTF
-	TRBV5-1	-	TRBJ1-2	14	TGCGCCAGCAGCTTGGAGAGGACTGTTTATGGCTACACCTTC	CASSLERTVYGYTF
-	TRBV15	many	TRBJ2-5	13	TGTGCCACCAGCAGAGGGCAGTTCGAGACCCAGTACTTC	CATSRGQFETQYF
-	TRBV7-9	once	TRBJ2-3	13	TGTGCCAGCAGCCTAGCGTCCACAGATACGCAGTATTTT	CASSLASTDTQYF
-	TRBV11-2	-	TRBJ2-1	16	TGTGCCAGCAGCTTGTGGGGGGCCGGCTCCTACAATGAGCAGTTCTTC	CASSLWGAGSYNEQFF
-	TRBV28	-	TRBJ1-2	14	TGTGCCAGCACCCCCTTTTTCTTGACCCATGGCTACACCTTC	CASTPFFLTHGYTF
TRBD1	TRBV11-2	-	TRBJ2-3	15	TGTGCCAGCAGCACCGGACAGGGGGCGGGAGATACGCAGTATTTT	CASSTGQGAGDTQYF